Sequencing of this T cell receptor (beta chain) was carried out in a study of T cell changes during pregnancy in multiple sclerosis. Repertoires were generated with immunoSEQ multiplex PCR, while TCRdb's copy carries only in-frame clones and drops some. The repertoire has roughly 23,000 clones, around 90% of them found once; the top ten carry around 0.93%. The germline gives CDR1 SGDLS, CDR2 YYNGEE. Trimming at V came to 7 bases and at J to 4 bases, leaving 8 bases not matched to a gene. The CDR3 has 15 residues. The sample in question was CD4+ T cells from peripheral blood mononuclear cells, obtained in the second trimester of pregnancy. This sequence originates from a female donor in good health, enrolled as a control in a pregnancy study. The chain combines TRBV9 with TRBJ2-3, with 11 nucleotides matching TRBD2. Here the CDR3 reads CASQYGTSGPDTQYF. CDR3 DNA sequence: TGTGCCAGCCAATACGGGACTAGCGGCCCAGATACGCAGTATTTT.